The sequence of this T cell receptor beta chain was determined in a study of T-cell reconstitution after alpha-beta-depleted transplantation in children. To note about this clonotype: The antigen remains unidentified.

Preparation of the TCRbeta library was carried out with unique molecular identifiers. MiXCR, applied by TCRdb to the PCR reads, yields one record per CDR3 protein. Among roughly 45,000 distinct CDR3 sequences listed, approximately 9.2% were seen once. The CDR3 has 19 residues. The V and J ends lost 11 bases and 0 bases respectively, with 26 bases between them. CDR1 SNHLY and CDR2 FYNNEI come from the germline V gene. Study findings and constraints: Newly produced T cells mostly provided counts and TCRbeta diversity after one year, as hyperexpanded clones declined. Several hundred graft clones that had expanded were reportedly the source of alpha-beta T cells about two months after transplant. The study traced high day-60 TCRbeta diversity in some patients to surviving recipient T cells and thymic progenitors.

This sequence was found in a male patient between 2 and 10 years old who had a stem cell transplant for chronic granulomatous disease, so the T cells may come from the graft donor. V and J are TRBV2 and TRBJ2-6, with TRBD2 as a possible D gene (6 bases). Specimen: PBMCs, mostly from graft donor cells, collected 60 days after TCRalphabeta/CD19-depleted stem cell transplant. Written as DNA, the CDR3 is TGTGCCTTCACCCCGGGCTTGGGGGGAAAGGCCTCTGGGGCCAACGTCCTGACTTTC. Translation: CAFTPGLGGKASGANVLTF.